The rows below give T cell receptor beta chains drawn from one sample of a study of tumor-infiltrating lymphocytes in primary liver carcinoma. A single record per CDR3 protein comes from TCRdb applying MiXCR to the multiplex PCR reads. The profile shows roughly 70,000 distinct CDR3 sequences, roughly two thirds of them singletons. The sequencing input was liver tumor tissue from sampling region 4. Receptors originate from a man between 35 and 55 years old with primary liver carcinoma and hepatitis B virus infection. Both conserved end residues are part of each CDR3. The D gene is left open where the match is weak. Clone size is stated in some rows and not others, as once, few, many or a class when expanded.

TRBV6-2/TRBV6-3	TRBJ1-2	-	-	CASLRVGYGYIF	TGTGCCTCCCTGAGGGTCGGCTATGGCTACATTTTC
TRBV11-2	TRBJ2-2	-	-	CASSFAGSNIWELFF	TGTGCTAGCAGCTTTGCGGGATCGAATATCTGGGAGCTGTTTTTT
TRBV10-2	TRBJ1-5	-	-	CASNQDISNQLQQF	TGCGCCAGCAATCAAGACATTAGCAATCAGCTCCAACAATTT
TRBV6-6	TRBJ2-2	-	-	CDISVPRGTGELFF	TGTGACATCTCCGTCCCCCGAGGGACCGGGGAGCTGTTTTTT
TRBV12-3/TRBV12-4	TRBJ1-2	-	-	CASSLLQGSSGYTF	TGTGCCAGCAGTTTATTGCAGGGGAGTTCTGGCTACACCTTC
TRBV4-2	TRBJ1-3	-	-	CVNSQDRGVYSGNTIYF	TGTGTCAACAGCCAAGATCGCGGGGTCTACTCTGGAAACACCATATATTTT
TRBV25-1	TRBJ2-5	TRBD2	-	CARRSTSGSPRETQYF	TGTGCCAGAAGATCGACTAGCGGGAGCCCTCGAGAGACTCAGTACTTC
TRBV29-1	TRBJ2-5	TRBD1	many	CSEQGAKVETQYF	TGCAGCGAACAGGGGGCGAAAGTAGAGACCCAGTACTTC
TRBV7-9	TRBJ1-2	-	-	CVSSAEGRLSQYGYAF	TGTGTCAGCAGCGCCGAGGGCAGGCTGTCCCAGTATGGCTACGCCTTC
TRBV6-5	TRBJ2-1	-	-	CASTTEYNERFF	TGTGCCAGTACCACAGAGTACAATGAGCGGTTCTTC
TRBV4-2	TRBJ2-2	TRBD2	-	CAYSQALAGGLANTGELFF	TGTGCCTACAGCCAAGCGCTAGCGGGAGGGTTAGCGAACACCGGGGAGCTGTTTTTT
TRBV5-5	TRBJ2-7	-	many	CASSSTYEQYF	TGTGCCAGCAGCTCAACCTACGAGCAGTACTTC
TRBV19	TRBJ1-5	TRBD1	many	CASSLWGQDSNQPQHF	TGTGCCAGTAGTCTATGGGGACAGGATAGCAATCAGCCCCAGCATTTT
TRBV19	TRBJ2-5	-	many	CASRQAGETQYF	TGTGCCAGTCGACAGGCTGGGGAGACCCAGTACTTC
TRBV11-2	TRBJ1-5	-	-	CASSLMGDQPQHF	TGTGCCAGCAGCTTAATGGGCGATCAGCCCCAGCATTTT
TRBV6-6	TRBJ2-7	-	-	CASSDSGRVYQYF	TGTGCCAGCAGTGATTCAGGCAGGGTCTACCAGTACTTC
TRBV11-2	TRBJ2-1	TRBD2	-	CASSLWEGVNEQFF	TGTGCCAGCAGTCTATGGGAGGGAGTCAATGAGCAGTTCTTC
TRBV6-6	TRBJ2-7	-	-	CASSYLRRRVTYEQYF	TGTGCCAGCAGTTACCTACGAAGGAGGGTTACATATGAGCAGTACTTC
TRBV11-1	TRBJ2-3	-	-	CARSSGGSFVGARTDTQYF	TGTGCCAGGAGCTCTGGGGGAAGCTTTGTTGGAGCCCGCACAGATACGCAGTATTTT
TRBV6-5	TRBJ2-6	-	-	CASSSVARANVLTF	TGTGCCAGTAGTTCCGTTGCGAGGGCCAACGTCCTGACTTTC
TRBV11-3	TRBJ1-1	-	many	CTSSLAGGNTEAFF	TGTACCAGCAGCTTAGCTGGAGGGAACACTGAAGCTTTCTTT
TRBV6-5	TRBJ2-2	TRBD1	few	CASRKGQGFGLNTGELFF	TGTGCCAGCAGGAAGGGACAGGGGTTTGGGTTGAACACCGGGGAGCTGTTTTTT
TRBV5-1	TRBJ2-2	-	-	CANSLRSLTGGLFF	TGCGCCAACAGCTTGAGGTCCCTCACCGGGGGGCTGTTTTTT
TRBV11-2	TRBJ1-4	-	-	CASRKTAGGTNEKLFF	TGTGCCAGCAGGAAGACTGCAGGAGGAACAAATGAAAAACTATTTTTT
TRBV7-8	TRBJ2-4	-	once	CAGSLEASRADYVQYF	TGTGCCGGCAGTTTAGAGGCTAGCCGGGCGGATTACGTTCAGTACTTC
TRBV11-3	TRBJ2-1	-	-	CASSLNVNEQFF	TGTGCCAGCAGCTTAAACGTCAATGAGCAGTTTTTC
TRBV29-1	TRBJ2-2	-	few	CSVVTGSLTGELFF	TGCAGCGTCGTAACAGGGAGCTTGACCGGGGAGCTGTTTTTT
TRBV6-5	TRBJ1-1	TRBD1	-	CASSYGTGEAFF	TGTGCCAGCAGTTACGGGACAGGGGAAGCTTTCTTT
TRBV4-1	TRBJ1-1	-	-	CASGQVNMRYTEAFF	TGCGCCAGCGGCCAAGTGAACATGCGATACACTGAAGCATTCTTT
TRBV29-1	TRBJ1-2	-	few	CSVKFGQSIYGHTF	TGTAGCGTCAAGTTTGGACAGTCGATCTATGGCCACACCTTC
TRBV11-2	TRBJ2-3	-	-	CTSSLDPGETNTDMRYF	TGTACCAGCAGCTTAGATCCGGGGGAGACTAACACAGATATGCGGTATTTT
TRBV12-3/TRBV12-4	TRBJ2-1	-	many	CASSFNHGYEQFF	TGTGCCAGCAGTTTCAATCACGGATATGAGCAGTTCTTC
TRBV6-1	TRBJ1-4	TRBD1	many	CASRLPPGQGPLGLFF	TGTGCCAGCAGGTTGCCCCCGGGACAGGGCCCCCTTGGACTGTTTTTT
TRBV4-2	TRBJ2-3	-	many	CASSQDQDSREYF	TGTGCCAGCAGCCAAGATCAGGACTCGAGGGAGTATTTT
TRBV6-2/TRBV6-3	TRBJ1-1	TRBD1	-	CVSRGAAPQNTEASF	TGTGTCAGCAGGGGGGCGGCTCCCCAGAACACTGAAGCTTCCTTT